The next 5 T cell receptor beta chains were all read from a single sample in a study of T cell responses to AZD1222 COVID-19 vaccine. The data were produced by immunoSEQ multiplex PCR, yet TCRdb's version contains in-frame clones alone and is incomplete. Of about 120,000 clones in the sample, under 90% are singletons; the top ten hold roughly 4.1%. This specimen consisted of peripheral blood, obtained on day 0 of AZD1222 vaccination. These receptors all come from an adult in good health.

The J gene is TRBJ2-3, the V gene TRBV6-5; D is uncertain. This CDR3 comprises 14 residues. Germline V CDR1 and CDR2: MNHEY, SVGAGI. Trimming took 11 bases from V and 0 from J, leaving 15 bases between them. In nucleotides, the CDR3 is TGTGCCTCCCGATTAGGAGTTAGCACAGATACGCAGTATTTT. This gives the protein CASRLGVSTDTQYF.

The chain employs TRBV6-5 and TRBJ1-1; no clear D. This CDR3 is built from 12 residues. The germline V gene encodes CDR1 MNHEY and CDR2 SVGAGI. Trimming shortened V by 6 bases and J by 5 bases, and 10 bases separated the two germline ends. For the CDR3, the DNA is TGTGCCAGCAGCGTAGAGCGAACTGAAGCTTTCTTT. It is translated as CASSVERTEAFF.

This chain uses TRBV2 with TRBJ1-6; 9 bases line up with TRBD1. The CDR3 is 15 amino acids. J was trimmed by 7 bases and V by 7 bases; bases with no gene match: 8. CDR1 SNHLY and CDR2 FYNNEI come from the germline V gene. As DNA, the CDR3 is TGTGCCAGCAAAACCGGGACAGGGCGAAATTCACCCCTCCACTTT. Amino acid sequence: CASKTGTGRNSPLHF.

The chain uses TRBV10-3 and TRBJ2-5; 11 bases line up with TRBD2. The CDR3 is 15 residues long. Germline V gene sequence: CDR1 ENHRY, CDR2 SYGVKD. J gave up 3 bases and V 4 bases, and 4 bases lay outside the gene matches. The CDR3 is CAISGVAGGKETQYF. The CDR3 DNA reads TGTGCCATCAGTGGGGTAGCGGGGGGGAAAGAGACCCAGTACTTC.

This clone was seen more than once but under ten times. This chain links TRBV27 with TRBJ1-2, with D hard to call. The CDR3 spans 13 residues. CDR1 MNHEY and CDR2 SMNVEV come from the germline V gene (reference sequence). V dropped 4 bases and J dropped 3 bases, with 9 bases sitting between them. CDR3 coding DNA: TGTGCCAGCAGTTGGCAGTTGTACTATGGCTACACCTTC. As protein: CASSWQLYYGYTF.